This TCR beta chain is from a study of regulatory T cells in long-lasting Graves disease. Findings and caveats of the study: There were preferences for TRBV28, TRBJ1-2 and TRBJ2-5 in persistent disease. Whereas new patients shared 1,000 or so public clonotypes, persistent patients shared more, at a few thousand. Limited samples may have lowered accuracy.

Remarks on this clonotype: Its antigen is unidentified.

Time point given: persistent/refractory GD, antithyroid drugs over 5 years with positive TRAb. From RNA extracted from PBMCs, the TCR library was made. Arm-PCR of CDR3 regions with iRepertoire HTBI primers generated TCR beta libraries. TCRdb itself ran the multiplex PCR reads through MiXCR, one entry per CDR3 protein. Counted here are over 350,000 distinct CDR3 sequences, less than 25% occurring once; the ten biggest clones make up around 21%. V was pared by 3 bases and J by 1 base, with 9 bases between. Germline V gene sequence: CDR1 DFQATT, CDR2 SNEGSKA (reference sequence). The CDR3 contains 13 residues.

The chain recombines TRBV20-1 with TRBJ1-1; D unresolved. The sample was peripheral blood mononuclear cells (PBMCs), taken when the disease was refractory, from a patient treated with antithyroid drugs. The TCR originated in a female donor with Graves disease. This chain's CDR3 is CSASKSRNTEAFF. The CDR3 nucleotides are TGCAGTGCTAGTAAGTCCCGGAACACTGAAGCTTTCTTT.